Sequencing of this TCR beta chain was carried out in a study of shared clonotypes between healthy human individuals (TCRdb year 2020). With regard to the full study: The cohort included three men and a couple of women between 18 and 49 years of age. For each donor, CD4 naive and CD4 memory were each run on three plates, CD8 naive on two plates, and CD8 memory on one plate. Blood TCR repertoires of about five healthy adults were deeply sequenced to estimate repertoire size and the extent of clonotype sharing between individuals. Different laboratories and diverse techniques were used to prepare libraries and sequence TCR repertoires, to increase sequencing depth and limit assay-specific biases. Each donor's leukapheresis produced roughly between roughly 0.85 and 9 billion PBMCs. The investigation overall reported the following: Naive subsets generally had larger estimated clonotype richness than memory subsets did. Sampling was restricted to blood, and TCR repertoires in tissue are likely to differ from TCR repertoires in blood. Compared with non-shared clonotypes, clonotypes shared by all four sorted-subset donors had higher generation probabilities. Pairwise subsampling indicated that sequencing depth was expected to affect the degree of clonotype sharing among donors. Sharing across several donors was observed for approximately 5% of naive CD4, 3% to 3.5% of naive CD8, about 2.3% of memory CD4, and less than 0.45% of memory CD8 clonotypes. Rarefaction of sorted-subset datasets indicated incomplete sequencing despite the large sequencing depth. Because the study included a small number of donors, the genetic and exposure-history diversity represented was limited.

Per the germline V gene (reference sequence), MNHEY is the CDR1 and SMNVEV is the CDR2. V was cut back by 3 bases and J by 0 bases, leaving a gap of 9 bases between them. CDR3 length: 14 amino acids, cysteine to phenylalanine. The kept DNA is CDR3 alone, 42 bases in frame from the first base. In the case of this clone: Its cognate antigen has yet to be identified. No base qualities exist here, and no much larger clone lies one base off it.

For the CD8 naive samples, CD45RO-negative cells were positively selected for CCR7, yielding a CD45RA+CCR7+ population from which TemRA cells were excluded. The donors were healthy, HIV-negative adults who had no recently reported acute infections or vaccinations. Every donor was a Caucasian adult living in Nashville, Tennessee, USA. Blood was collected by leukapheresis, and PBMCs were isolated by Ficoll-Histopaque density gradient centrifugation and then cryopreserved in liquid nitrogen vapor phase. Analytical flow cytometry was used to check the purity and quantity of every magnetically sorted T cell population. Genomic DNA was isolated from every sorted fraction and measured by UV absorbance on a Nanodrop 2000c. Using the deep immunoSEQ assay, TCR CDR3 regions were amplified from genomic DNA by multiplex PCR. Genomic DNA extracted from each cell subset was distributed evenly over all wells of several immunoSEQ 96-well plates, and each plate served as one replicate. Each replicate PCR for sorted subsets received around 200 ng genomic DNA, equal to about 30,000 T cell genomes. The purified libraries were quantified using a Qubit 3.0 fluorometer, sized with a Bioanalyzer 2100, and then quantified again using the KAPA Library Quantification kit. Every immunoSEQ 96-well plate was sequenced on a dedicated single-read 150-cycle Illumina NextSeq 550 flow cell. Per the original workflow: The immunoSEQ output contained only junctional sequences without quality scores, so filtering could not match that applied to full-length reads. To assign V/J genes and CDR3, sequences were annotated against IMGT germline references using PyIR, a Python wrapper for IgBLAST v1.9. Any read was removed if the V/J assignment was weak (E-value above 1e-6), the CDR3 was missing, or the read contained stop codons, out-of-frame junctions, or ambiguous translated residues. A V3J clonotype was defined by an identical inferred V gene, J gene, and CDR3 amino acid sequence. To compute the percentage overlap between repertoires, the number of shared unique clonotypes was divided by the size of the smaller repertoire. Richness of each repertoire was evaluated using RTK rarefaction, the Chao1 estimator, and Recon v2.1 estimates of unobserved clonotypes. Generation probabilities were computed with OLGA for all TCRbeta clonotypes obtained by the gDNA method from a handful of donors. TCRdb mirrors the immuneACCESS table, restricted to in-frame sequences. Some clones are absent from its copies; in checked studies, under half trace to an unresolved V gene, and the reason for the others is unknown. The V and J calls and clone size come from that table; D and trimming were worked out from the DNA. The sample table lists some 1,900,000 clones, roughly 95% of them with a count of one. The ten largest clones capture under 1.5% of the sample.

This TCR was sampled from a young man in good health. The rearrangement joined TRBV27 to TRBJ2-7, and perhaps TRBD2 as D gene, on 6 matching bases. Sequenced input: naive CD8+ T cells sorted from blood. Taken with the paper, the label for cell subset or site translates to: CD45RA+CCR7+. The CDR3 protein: CASSLRDHSYEQYF. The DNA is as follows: TGTGCCAGCAGTTTGCGGGACCACTCCTACGAGCAGTACTTC.